This TCR beta chain was identified during a study of T cell responses to AZD1222 COVID-19 vaccine. The length of the CDR3 is 14 residues. V was pared by 6 bases and J by 8 bases, with 6 bases of the junction left unmatched. Per germline, CDR1 SNHLY and CDR2 FYNNEI. Clones were read by immunoSEQ multiplex PCR, and TCRdb kept only the in-frame ones, dropping some. This sample has approximately 140,000 clones, with 80% to 95% found just once. The chain uses TRBV2 and TRBJ2-4; 11 positions match TRBD2. Sample: peripheral blood, taken 28 days after the second AZD1222 dose. This clonotype originated in an adult who received the AZD1222 COVID-19 vaccine. This chain's CDR3 is CASSQLAGGDIQYF. CDR3 DNA: TGTGCCAGCAGCCAATTAGCGGGAGGGGACATTCAGTACTTC.